Sequencing of this TCR beta chain was carried out in a study of shared clonotypes between healthy human individuals. Study background: CD4 naive cells filled three plates per donor, CD4 memory three, CD8 naive two and CD8 memory one.

Germline-derived CDR1 and CDR2 are KGHSH and LQKENI. Trimming stripped 4 bases from V and 3 bases from J, with 10 bases between. The CDR3 totals 14 residues. With regard to this clone: Antigen unknown.

Study results and caveats: Clonotypes that were shared across a handful of donors made up approximately 5% of naive CD4 clonotypes. Non-shared clonotypes showed lower generation probabilities than clonotypes common to all four donors.

The repertoire was sequenced with immunoSEQ multiplex PCR; TCRdb's copy has only in-frame clones and lacks some. The sample records roughly 1,600,000 clones, about 98.5% being singletons. The specimen sequenced was naive CD4+ T cells sorted from blood. Subset in this sample: CD45RA+ positively selected. This receptor was obtained from a man aged 30-40 years in good health. The genes are TRBV18 and TRBJ1-3, with a possible D match to TRBD1 (6 bases). The CDR3 coding sequence is TGTGCCAGCTCACGCGAGGGGGATGGAAACACCATATATTTT. Translated: CASSREGDGNTIYF. Complete variable domain (other parts from reference TRBV18 and TRBJ1-3): NAGVMQNPRHLVRRRGQEARLRCSPMKGHSHVYWYRQLPEEGLKFMVYLQKENIIDESGMPKERFSAEFPKEGPSILRIQQVVRGDSAAYFCASSREGDGNTIYFGEGSWLTVV.